One sample yielded the 9 T cell receptor beta chains listed below, sequenced in a study of siplizumab effects on memory and regulatory T cells. Clones were read by immunoSEQ multiplex PCR, and TCRdb kept only the in-frame ones, dropping some. The sample records 100,000 or so clones, 92% being singletons. The sequenced sample consisted of non-Treg CD4+ T cells sorted from blood. The receptors here all came from a human donor in good health.

V is TRBV25-1 and J is TRBJ2-1, with a weak D call TRBD1 (5 bases). There are 11 residues in the CDR3. Per germline, CDR1 MGHDK and CDR2 SYGVNS. The V and J ends lost 1 base and 13 bases respectively, with 8 bases between them. The CDR3 loop reads CASSESRVQFF. The CDR3 bases are TGTGCCAGCAGTGAATCCAGGGTTCAGTTCTTC.

The gene calls are TRBV10-3 and TRBJ2-1; D gene unclear. In germline, CDR1 is ENHRY, CDR2 SYGVKD. Trimming took 10 bases from V and 7 from J, leaving 23 bases between them. This CDR3 has 15 residues. The CDR3 is CATSVQLTEWNEQFF. CDR3 nucleotide sequence: TGTGCCACCTCGGTACAGCTCACGGAGTGGAATGAGCAGTTCTTC.

This clone was seen just once. The chain is built from TRBV6-6 and TRBJ2-4; no reliable D call. Per germline, CDR1 MNHNY and CDR2 SVGAGI (reference sequence). The CDR3 totals 15 residues. V lost 6 bases, J lost 3 bases, and 15 bases lay in between. The chain's CDR3 is CASRIGTANKNIQYF. DNA for the CDR3: TGTGCCAGCAGGATTGGTACAGCGAACAAAAACATTCAGTACTTC.

The gene calls are TRBV4-3 and TRBJ1-5; no clear D gene. V lost 5 bases to trimming and J lost 6 bases, with 14 bases between them. This CDR3 region has 14 residues. In germline, CDR1 is LGHNA, CDR2 YSLEER. CDR3 loop: CASSDTAVPQPQHF. CDR3 bases: TGCGCCAGCAGCGATACAGCGGTCCCTCAGCCCCAGCATTTT.

The genes are TRBV5-4 and TRBJ2-1, with 7 bases lining up with TRBD2. With V trimmed by 2 bases and J by 7 bases, 6 bases remained unmatched. Germline CDR1 and CDR2: SGHNT and YYREEE (reference sequence). The CDR3 is 14 amino acids. CDR3 nucleotide sequence: TGTGCCAGCAGCTTAAGCGGGAACTATAATGAGCAGTTCTTC. Translated, it gives CASSLSGNYNEQFF.

This chain joins TRBV7-9 and TRBJ2-1; 8 positions match TRBD2. After removal of 1 base from V and 9 bases from J, the junction contained 5 bases not matched to a gene. The CDR3 is 14 amino acids. The germline CDR1 and CDR2 sequences are SEHNR and FQNEAQ (reference sequence). CDR3 DNA: TGTGCCAGCAGCTTAGGTAGCGGGATCAGTGAGCAGTTCTTC. Residues: CASSLGSGISEQFF.

The chain combines TRBV30 with TRBJ2-1; TRBD2 aligns across 10 bases. Unmatched junction bases numbered 9, after V lost 4 bases and J lost 15 bases. Germline CDR1 GTSNPN, CDR2 SVGIG (reference sequence). The CDR3 length is 12 residues. DNA for the CDR3: TGTGCCTGGACTAGCGGGAGCCCCGGGGGGTTCTTC. This codes for CAWTSGSPGGFF.

Only one count was recorded for this clone. The V and J genes are TRBV19 and TRBJ2-3, with 9 bases identical to TRBD2. Germline CDR1 reads LNHDA; CDR2 reads SQIVND (reference sequence). The CDR3 spans 16 residues. The V gene end was trimmed by 3 bases and the J gene end by 0 bases; junction bases not matched to a gene: 4. The CDR3: CASSMTSGSSTDTQYF. For the CDR3, the DNA is TGTGCCAGTAGTATGACTAGCGGTTCTAGCACAGATACGCAGTATTTT.

The rearrangement joins TRBV4-3 to TRBJ2-7; D uncertain. CDR3 length: 16 amino acids. Germline CDR1 is LGHNA and CDR2 is YSLEER. The germline V and J ends were trimmed by 3 bases and 4 bases, with 19 bases remaining between them. The CDR3 sequence: CASSQDELIPTYEQYF. In nucleotides, the CDR3 is TGCGCCAGCAGCCAGGACGAACTCATACCAACTTACGAGCAGTACTTC.